This TCR delta chain appears in the sequencing data of a study of delta chains in infants with herpesvirus infections. The CDR3 is 23 amino acids. Germline V lookup: CDR1 TSWWSYY, CDR2 QGS. J was trimmed by 5 bases and V by 0 bases; bases with no gene match: 24. Reverse transcription of PBMC RNA used primers specific for the gamma and delta chains. TCRdb reanalyzed the RT-PCR reads using CATT. The sample holds under 600 delta-chain clones, over 10% seen once. Study-wide findings and caveats: About 20% of the 18 CMV-infected infants carried the public Vdelta1 clonotype, including one congenital. The public clonotype decayed quickly, seemingly gone after two to three months. No race- or environment-matched controls existed, and samples were few.

Only a few counts were recorded for this clone. The target antigen is unknown. A far larger clone is one nucleotide away, so this likely arose from a read error. The specimen comprised peripheral blood, sampled at time point 3 of longitudinal follow-up. This chain joins TRDV1 and TRDJ1; 13 bases align to TRDD3. The source is a human donor who was a Ugandan infant, either HIV-exposed or HIV-unexposed (not recorded which). CDR3 nucleotides: TGTGCTCTTGGGGAACTAGCCGCCTTCGATGATGGGTACTGGGGGATACGCGGGGATAAACTCATCTTT. Translation gives CALGELAAFDDGYWGIRGDKLIF.